This T cell receptor beta chain comes out of a study of CD8 T cells in Susac syndrome. Sequencing of TCR beta was performed on blood CD8+ and CD4+ T cells. V lost 8 bases and J 4 bases, leaving 9 bases between the germline ends. Germline V gene data show CDR1 as MDHEN and CDR2 as SYDVKM. The CDR3 is 12 amino acids. RNA in amounts of roughly 0.5 to 1 ug was reverse transcribed with random hexamers. TCRdb used MiXCR to reprocess the immunoSEQ multiplex PCR reads, holding one entry per CDR3 protein. Found here are almost 450,000 distinct CDR3 sequences, more than 80% of them singletons; the top ten hold about 0.12%.

The sequence came from a human donor with multiple sclerosis. Material for sequencing was CD8+ T cells from PBMCs. The chain employs TRBV28 and TRBJ1-5, with TRBD1 as a possible D gene (5 bases). This chain's CDR3 is CASRGPNQPQHF. Here the CDR3 DNA reads TGTGCCAGCCGGGGCCCGAATCAGCCCCAGCATTTT.